Listed below are T cell receptor beta chains from one sample, sequenced in a study of blood T cell repertoires in COVID-19. Sequencing was performed with immunoSEQ multiplex PCR; in TCRdb, only in-frame clones are kept and a portion is missing. The sample records over 95,000 clones, less than 90% being singletons. The material sequenced was peripheral blood. These receptors came from a man in his 70s with active or convalescent COVID-19. The CDR3 runs from the conserved cysteine through the conserved F or W.

>TRBV10-3|TRBJ2-5
CAISGGTKETQYF
>TRBV28|TRBJ1-4
CASSLSGGYNEKLFF
>TRBV5-1|TRBJ2-1
CASSLSGTGRGNEQFF
>TRBV7-2|TRBJ1-6
CASSSDRLLTNSPLHF
>TRBV11-1|TRBJ2-5
CASSEGLAGRETQYF
>TRBV2|TRBJ1-6
CASSEAPGNSPLHF
>TRBV7-8|TRBJ1-5
CASSLGGGEPWVNQPQHF
>TRBV30|TRBJ1-3
CAWESSSGNTIYF
>TRBV6-5|TRBJ2-1
CASRKGGAVYNEQFF
>TRBV21-1|TRBJ1-5
CASIPSLACEPQHF
>TRBV19|TRBJ1-5
CASSFRGVDQPQHF
>TRBV7-2|TRBJ1-5
CASSLRGDSNQPQHF
>TRBV19|TRBJ1-5
CASSTPLFQRGQPQHF
>TRBV5-5|TRBJ1-2
CASSLEGTGDYTF
>TRBV6-2/TRBV6-3|TRBJ2-5
CASSRDRRVGETQYF
>TRBV16|TRBJ1-4
CASSHGTPPGEKLFF
>TRBV6-1|TRBJ1-2
CASSEPRLGGYGYTF
>TRBV29-1|TRBJ1-3
CSVGEVGNTIYF
>TRBV2|TRBJ2-1
CASGAGVVSYNEQFF
>TRBV7-3|TRBJ2-5
CASSPSDGGLAGAQYF
>TRBV5-8|TRBJ1-1
CASSGRAGGTEAFF
>TRBV6-4|TRBJ2-3
CASSVIREKSTDTQYF